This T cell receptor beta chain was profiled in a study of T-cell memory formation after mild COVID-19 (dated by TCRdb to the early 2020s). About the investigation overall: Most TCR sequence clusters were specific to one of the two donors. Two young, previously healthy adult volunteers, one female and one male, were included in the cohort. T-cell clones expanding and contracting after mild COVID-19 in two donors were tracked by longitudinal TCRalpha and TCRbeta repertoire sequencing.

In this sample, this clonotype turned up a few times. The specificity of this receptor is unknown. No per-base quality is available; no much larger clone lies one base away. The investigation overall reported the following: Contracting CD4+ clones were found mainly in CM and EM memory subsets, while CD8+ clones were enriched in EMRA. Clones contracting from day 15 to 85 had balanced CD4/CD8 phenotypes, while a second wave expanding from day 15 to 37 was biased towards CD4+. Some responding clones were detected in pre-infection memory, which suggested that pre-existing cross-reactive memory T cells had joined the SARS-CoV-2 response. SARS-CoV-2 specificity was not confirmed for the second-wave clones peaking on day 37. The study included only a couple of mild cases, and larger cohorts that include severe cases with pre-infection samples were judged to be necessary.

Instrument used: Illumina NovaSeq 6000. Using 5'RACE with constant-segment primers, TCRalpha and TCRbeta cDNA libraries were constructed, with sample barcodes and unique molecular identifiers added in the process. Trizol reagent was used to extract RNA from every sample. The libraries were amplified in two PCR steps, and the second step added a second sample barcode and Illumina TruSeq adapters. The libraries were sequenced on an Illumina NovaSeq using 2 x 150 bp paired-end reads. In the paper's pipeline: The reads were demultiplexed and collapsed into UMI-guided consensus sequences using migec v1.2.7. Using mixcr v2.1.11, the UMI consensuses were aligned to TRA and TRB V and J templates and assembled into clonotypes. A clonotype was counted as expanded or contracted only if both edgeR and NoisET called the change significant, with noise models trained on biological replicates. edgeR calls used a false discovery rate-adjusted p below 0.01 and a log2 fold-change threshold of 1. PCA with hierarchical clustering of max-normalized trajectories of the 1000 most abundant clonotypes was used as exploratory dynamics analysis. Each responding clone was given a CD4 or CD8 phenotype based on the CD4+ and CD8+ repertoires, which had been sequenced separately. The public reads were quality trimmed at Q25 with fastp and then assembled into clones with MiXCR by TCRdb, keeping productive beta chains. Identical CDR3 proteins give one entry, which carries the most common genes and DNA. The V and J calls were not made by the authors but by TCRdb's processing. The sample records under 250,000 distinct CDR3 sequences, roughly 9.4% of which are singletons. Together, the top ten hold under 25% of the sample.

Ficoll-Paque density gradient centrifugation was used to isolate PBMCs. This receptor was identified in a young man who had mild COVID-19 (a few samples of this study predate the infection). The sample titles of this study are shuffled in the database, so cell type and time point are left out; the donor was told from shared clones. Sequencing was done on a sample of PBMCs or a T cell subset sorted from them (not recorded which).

The DNA reads as follows: TGTGCCAGCAGCTTAAGTGGGGGCGAGGGCTACACCTTC. This sequence encodes CASSLSGGEGYTF. In this chain, TRBV7-9 is recombined with TRBJ1-2; the D gene is perhaps TRBD1, from 6 matching bases. From its cysteine to its phenylalanine, the CDR3 spans 13 amino acids. CDR3 DNA only is kept here, 39 bases in frame from base 1. The germline ends are 12 bases apart after V is trimmed by 2 bases and J by 8 bases. Based on the germline V gene (reference sequence), the CDR1 and CDR2 sequences are SEHNR and FQNEAQ.